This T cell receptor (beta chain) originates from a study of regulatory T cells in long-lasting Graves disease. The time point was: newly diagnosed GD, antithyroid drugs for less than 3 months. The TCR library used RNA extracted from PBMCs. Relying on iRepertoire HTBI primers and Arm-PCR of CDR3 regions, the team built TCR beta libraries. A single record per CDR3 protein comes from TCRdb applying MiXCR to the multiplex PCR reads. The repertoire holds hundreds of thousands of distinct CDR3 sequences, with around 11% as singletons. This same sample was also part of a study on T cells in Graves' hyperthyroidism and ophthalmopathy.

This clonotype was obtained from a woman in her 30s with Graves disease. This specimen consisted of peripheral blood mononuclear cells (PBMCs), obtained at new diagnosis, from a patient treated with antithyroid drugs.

The DNA for the CDR3 is TGTGCCAGCAGTTACTCCGGCCAAAACTCCTACAATGAGCAGTTCTTC. It encodes CASSYSGQNSYNEQFF. This chain joins TRBV6-5 and TRBJ2-1, with no clear D. The V and J ends lost 0 bases and 0 bases respectively, with 9 bases between them. Germline V CDR1 and CDR2: MNHEY, SVGAGI. This CDR3 has 16 residues.